The rows below give T cell receptor beta chains drawn from one sample of a study of shared clonotypes between healthy human individuals. Only in-frame clones appear in the TCRdb table, and some are missing; sequencing was by immunoSEQ multiplex PCR. The sample lists fewer than 1.6 million clones; 98% to 99% were seen once. The sample comprised naive CD4+ T cells sorted from blood. The receptors originated from a man in his thirties or forties in good health. Each CDR3 is given with its conserved first and last residue. Each record gives: D gene, clone size, J gene, V gene, CDR3 length, CDR3 DNA, CDR3 protein. A D gene is named only where the DNA matches it firmly. The listing skips clone size in some rows; elsewhere it reads once, few, many or a size class.

d_gene: .
abundance: .
j_gene: TRBJ1-1
v_gene: TRBV29-1
len: 14
CDR3nt: TGCAGCGCACTCCCGGGATCCATGAACACTGAAGCTTTCTTT
CDR3aa: CSALPGSMNTEAFF

d_gene: .
abundance: .
j_gene: TRBJ2-7
v_gene: TRBV5-1
len: 14
CDR3nt: TGCGCCAGCAGCTTGGGACTCATCTCCTACGAGCAGTACTTC
CDR3aa: CASSLGLISYEQYF

d_gene: .
abundance: .
j_gene: TRBJ2-6
v_gene: TRBV9
len: 17
CDR3nt: TGTGCCAGCAGCGGGCCGACAGGTTTTTCCGGGGCCAACGTCCTGACTTTC
CDR3aa: CASSGPTGFSGANVLTF

d_gene: .
abundance: once
j_gene: TRBJ1-4
v_gene: TRBV19
len: 16
CDR3nt: TGTGCCAGTAGTATACAGAGGGGCGCAACTAATGAAAAACTGTTTTTT
CDR3aa: CASSIQRGATNEKLFF

d_gene: .
abundance: .
j_gene: TRBJ1-5
v_gene: TRBV5-5
len: 15
CDR3nt: TGTGCCAGCAGCTTGGACGGGACGGCTACATCAACCCAGCATTTT
CDR3aa: CASSLDGTATSTQHF

d_gene: .
abundance: .
j_gene: TRBJ1-1
v_gene: TRBV7-9
len: 13
CDR3nt: TGTGCCAGCAGCTTAGAGTGGCAGGTTGAAGCTTTCTTT
CDR3aa: CASSLEWQVEAFF

d_gene: .
abundance: once
j_gene: TRBJ2-5
v_gene: TRBV7-9
len: 15
CDR3nt: TGTGCCAGCAGCGCATCTAGGGGAGCGTGGGAGACCCAGTACTTC
CDR3aa: CASSASRGAWETQYF

d_gene: .
abundance: .
j_gene: TRBJ2-1
v_gene: TRBV7-2
len: 15
CDR3nt: TGTGCCAGCAGCCGAAACACAGGGAACTACAATGAGCAGTTCTTC
CDR3aa: CASSRNTGNYNEQFF

d_gene: .
abundance: .
j_gene: TRBJ1-5
v_gene: TRBV29-1
len: 12
CDR3nt: TGCAGCGTTAGGTCGAAGAATCAGCCCCAGCATTTT
CDR3aa: CSVRSKNQPQHF

d_gene: .
abundance: .
j_gene: TRBJ2-7
v_gene: TRBV29-1
len: 13
CDR3nt: TGCAGCGTGGCCAGGGGGGCCGCGGGGGAGCAGTACTTC
CDR3aa: CSVARGAAGEQYF

d_gene: .
abundance: once
j_gene: TRBJ1-5
v_gene: TRBV6-6
len: 14
CDR3nt: TGTGCCAGCAGCACGCCCGGTGCCAATCAGCCCCAGCATTTT
CDR3aa: CASSTPGANQPQHF

d_gene: .
abundance: once
j_gene: TRBJ2-7
v_gene: TRBV5-1
len: 13
CDR3nt: TGCGCCAGCAGCCGACTCCGGGGATACGAGCAGTACTTC
CDR3aa: CASSRLRGYEQYF

d_gene: .
abundance: .
j_gene: TRBJ1-2
v_gene: TRBV5-8
len: 12
CDR3nt: TGTGCCAGCAGCTTGGCCGGCTATGGCTACACCTTC
CDR3aa: CASSLAGYGYTF

d_gene: .
abundance: .
j_gene: TRBJ2-7
v_gene: TRBV18
len: 14
CDR3nt: TGTGCCAGCTCCTCCCCCGGGGGAGAGTACGAGCAGTACTTC
CDR3aa: CASSSPGGEYEQYF

d_gene: .
abundance: .
j_gene: TRBJ1-2
v_gene: TRBV5-6
len: 17
CDR3nt: TGTGCCAGCAGCTTGCTAAGTGCGGGGGGCAGAAACTATGGCTACACCTTC
CDR3aa: CASSLLSAGGRNYGYTF

d_gene: .
abundance: once
j_gene: TRBJ2-5
v_gene: TRBV7-2
len: 12
CDR3nt: TGTGCCAGCAGCTCCTTTTCCGAGACCCAGTACTTC
CDR3aa: CASSSFSETQYF

d_gene: .
abundance: .
j_gene: TRBJ1-2
v_gene: TRBV5-4
len: 14
CDR3nt: TGTGCCAGCAGACCCTTTGGGGGGAACTATGGCTACACCTTC
CDR3aa: CASRPFGGNYGYTF

d_gene: .
abundance: .
j_gene: TRBJ2-7
v_gene: TRBV27
len: 14
CDR3nt: TGTGCCAGCAGAGAGCCCTCTAAGCTTTACGAGCAGTACTTC
CDR3aa: CASREPSKLYEQYF

d_gene: TRBD1
abundance: .
j_gene: TRBJ2-2
v_gene: TRBV2
len: 15
CDR3nt: TGTGCCAAGGGGACAGCCCGGTCATCCACCGGGGAGCTGTTTTTT
CDR3aa: CAKGTARSSTGELFF

d_gene: TRBD2
abundance: .
j_gene: TRBJ2-1
v_gene: TRBV10-3
len: 19
CDR3nt: TGTGCCATCAGTGAGTCTCTCATGTTCTCCGGGAGGGCCTACAATGAGCAGTTCTTC
CDR3aa: CAISESLMFSGRAYNEQFF

d_gene: .
abundance: .
j_gene: TRBJ1-5
v_gene: TRBV25-1
len: 14
CDR3nt: TGTGCCAGCAGTGAACACTGGGATCATCAGCCCCAGCATTTT
CDR3aa: CASSEHWDHQPQHF

d_gene: .
abundance: once
j_gene: TRBJ2-1
v_gene: TRBV20-1
len: 10
CDR3nt: TGCAGTGCTACCCACAATGAGCAGTTCTTC
CDR3aa: CSATHNEQFF

d_gene: .
abundance: .
j_gene: TRBJ2-5
v_gene: TRBV11-3
len: 13
CDR3nt: TGTGCCAGCAGCTCTACGGGGAGAGAGACCCAGTACTTC
CDR3aa: CASSSTGRETQYF

d_gene: .
abundance: .
j_gene: TRBJ1-1
v_gene: TRBV14
len: 16
CDR3nt: TGTGCCAGCTCGCACCCTCGGGGGACCGCGAACACTGAAGCTTTCTTT
CDR3aa: CASSHPRGTANTEAFF

d_gene: .
abundance: .
j_gene: TRBJ2-7
v_gene: TRBV19
len: 13
CDR3nt: TGTGCCAGTAGTCCCGGGACTCATGACGAGCAGTACTTC
CDR3aa: CASSPGTHDEQYF

d_gene: .
abundance: .
j_gene: TRBJ1-3
v_gene: TRBV7-6
len: 17
CDR3nt: TGTGCCAGCAGCCCCGGGGCCCACAGGTCCTCTGGAAACACCATATATTTT
CDR3aa: CASSPGAHRSSGNTIYF

d_gene: .
abundance: .
j_gene: TRBJ2-6
v_gene: TRBV28
len: 14
CDR3nt: TGTGCCAGCAGCCCCACGCCTGGGGCCAACGTCCTGACTTTC
CDR3aa: CASSPTPGANVLTF

d_gene: .
abundance: .
j_gene: TRBJ1-2
v_gene: TRBV5-6
len: 13
CDR3nt: TGTGCCAGCAGCTCACTAAACAGCTATGGCTACACCTTC
CDR3aa: CASSSLNSYGYTF

d_gene: .
abundance: .
j_gene: TRBJ2-1
v_gene: TRBV9
len: 13
CDR3nt: TGTGCCAGCAGCGTAGCTGGAGCATGGGAGCAGTTCTTC
CDR3aa: CASSVAGAWEQFF

d_gene: .
abundance: .
j_gene: TRBJ2-7
v_gene: TRBV29-1
len: 15
CDR3nt: TGCAGCGTTCGGGCCCGTAGAGGGCCCTCCTACGAGCAGTACTTC
CDR3aa: CSVRARRGPSYEQYF

d_gene: TRBD2
abundance: .
j_gene: TRBJ2-5
v_gene: TRBV7-9
len: 14
CDR3nt: TGTGCCAGCAGCTCCCTAGCGGAGGGGGAGACCCAGTACTTC
CDR3aa: CASSSLAEGETQYF

d_gene: TRBD1
abundance: .
j_gene: TRBJ2-2
v_gene: TRBV5-1
len: 15
CDR3nt: TGCGCCAGCAGCTCTGACAGGGGCCACACCGGGGAGCTGTTTTTT
CDR3aa: CASSSDRGHTGELFF

d_gene: .
abundance: .
j_gene: TRBJ1-2
v_gene: TRBV29-1
len: 14
CDR3nt: TGCAGCGTTGGGGGTACCAGAGGGGACTATGGCTACACCTTC
CDR3aa: CSVGGTRGDYGYTF

d_gene: TRBD1
abundance: .
j_gene: TRBJ2-6
v_gene: TRBV7-9
len: 16
CDR3nt: TGTGCCAGCAGCGTCTGGGACAGCTCTGGGGCCAACGTCCTGACTTTC
CDR3aa: CASSVWDSSGANVLTF

d_gene: .
abundance: .
j_gene: TRBJ2-5
v_gene: TRBV27
len: 14
CDR3nt: TGTGCCAGCCGCAACCGGATTACCCAAGAGACCCAGTACTTC
CDR3aa: CASRNRITQETQYF

d_gene: TRBD1
abundance: once
j_gene: TRBJ1-2
v_gene: TRBV19
len: 17
CDR3nt: TGTGCCAGTAGCATGGGACAGGGGCTGCCGTTGAACTATGGCTACACCTTC
CDR3aa: CASSMGQGLPLNYGYTF

d_gene: .
abundance: once
j_gene: TRBJ2-3
v_gene: TRBV28
len: 14
CDR3nt: TGTGCCAGCAGTCCGGGACGGGGTACAGATACGCAGTATTTT
CDR3aa: CASSPGRGTDTQYF

d_gene: .
abundance: .
j_gene: TRBJ2-7
v_gene: TRBV6-5
len: 11
CDR3nt: TGTGCCAGCAGTACATTGTACGAGCAGTACTTC
CDR3aa: CASSTLYEQYF

d_gene: .
abundance: .
j_gene: TRBJ2-7
v_gene: TRBV21-1
len: 16
CDR3nt: TGTGCCAGCAGCAAAGTAACTAGCGGGGGTCGGGACGAGCAGTACTTC
CDR3aa: CASSKVTSGGRDEQYF

d_gene: TRBD2
abundance: .
j_gene: TRBJ2-5
v_gene: TRBV7-9
len: 15
CDR3nt: TGTGCCAGCAGCTTTATAGCGGGACCGCGGGAGACCCAGTACTTC
CDR3aa: CASSFIAGPRETQYF

d_gene: .
abundance: .
j_gene: TRBJ2-7
v_gene: TRBV7-2
len: 12
CDR3nt: TGTGCCAGCAGCCACCAAGGCTCCGAGCAGTACTTC
CDR3aa: CASSHQGSEQYF

d_gene: .
abundance: .
j_gene: TRBJ2-7
v_gene: TRBV18
len: 13
CDR3nt: TGTGCCAGCTCACAGCGGAGCTCCTACGAGCAGTATTTC
CDR3aa: CASSQRSSYEQYF

d_gene: .
abundance: .
j_gene: TRBJ2-7
v_gene: TRBV5-6
len: 17
CDR3nt: TGTGCCAGCAGCTTGGGCGGCTACAGGGAAATCTCCTACGAGCAGTACTTC
CDR3aa: CASSLGGYREISYEQYF

d_gene: TRBD1
abundance: .
j_gene: TRBJ1-5
v_gene: TRBV28
len: 18
CDR3nt: TGTGCCAGCAGTTTACCGTTTGCAGGGGGCCTGAGCAATCAGCCCCAGCATTTT
CDR3aa: CASSLPFAGGLSNQPQHF

d_gene: .
abundance: few
j_gene: TRBJ2-1
v_gene: TRBV5-5
len: 13
CDR3nt: TGTGCCAGCAGCTTGGACTTATACAATGAGCAGTTCTTC
CDR3aa: CASSLDLYNEQFF

d_gene: .
abundance: .
j_gene: TRBJ2-3
v_gene: TRBV5-6
len: 14
CDR3nt: TGTGCCAGCAGCTTGGGACAGGTCACAGATACGCAGTATTTT
CDR3aa: CASSLGQVTDTQYF

d_gene: .
abundance: .
j_gene: TRBJ2-7
v_gene: TRBV6-1
len: 18
CDR3nt: TGTGCCAGCAGTGAAGCGGTTTGGGTAGGGGACGGAGACTACGAGCAGTACTTC
CDR3aa: CASSEAVWVGDGDYEQYF

d_gene: TRBD1
abundance: .
j_gene: TRBJ2-1
v_gene: TRBV29-1
len: 14
CDR3nt: TGCAGCGTTGCCCCGACAGGGACGTTCGATGAGCAGTTCTTC
CDR3aa: CSVAPTGTFDEQFF

d_gene: .
abundance: .
j_gene: TRBJ2-1
v_gene: TRBV27
len: 14
CDR3nt: TGTGCCAGCAGTCAAACCCCAAGACGAGTTGAGCAGTTCTTC
CDR3aa: CASSQTPRRVEQFF

d_gene: .
abundance: .
j_gene: TRBJ2-3
v_gene: TRBV5-4
len: 15
CDR3nt: TGTGCCAGCAGCTTGACAGGGTTGGGCACAGATACGCAGTATTTT
CDR3aa: CASSLTGLGTDTQYF

d_gene: TRBD2
abundance: .
j_gene: TRBJ2-7
v_gene: TRBV28
len: 15
CDR3nt: TGTGCCAGCTCGTTCACGGGCCGGGGGGTCTACGAGCAGTACTTC
CDR3aa: CASSFTGRGVYEQYF

d_gene: TRBD1
abundance: .
j_gene: TRBJ1-5
v_gene: TRBV6-5
len: 13
CDR3nt: TGTGCCAGCAGTACCAGGGGGACGCAGCCCCAGCATTTT
CDR3aa: CASSTRGTQPQHF